The 18 T cell receptor beta chains below were found in one sample sequenced in a study of blood T cell repertoires in COVID-19. Sequencing was performed with immunoSEQ multiplex PCR; in TCRdb, only in-frame clones are kept and a portion is missing. The sample yields roughly 280,000 clones, about 90% seen once. Sequencing was done on a sample of peripheral blood. Receptor source: a woman in her fifties or sixties who had recovered from COVID-19.

This chain connects TRBV27 to TRBJ1-6, with D possibly matching TRBD1 (6 bases). V shed 6 bases and J shed 14 bases, with 20 bases lying between them. The germline V gene has CDR1 MNHEY and CDR2 SMNVEV (reference sequence). CDR3 length: 14 amino acids. In nucleotides, the CDR3 is TGTGCCAGCAGGGGTACAGGGTCCCTTCCCGCCCTCCACTTT. Its translation: CASRGTGSLPALHF.

A note on this clone: The sample contains more than one DNA sequence encoding this CDR3. The chain has TRBV12-3 or TRBV12-4 and TRBJ1-4; D ambiguous. The ends were cut back, 4 bases at V and 5 bases at J, with 5 bases in the middle. The CDR3 is 12 residues long. The CDR3 reads CASSSGNEKLFF. The CDR3, as DNA: TGTGCCAGCAGTTCGGGGAATGAAAAACTGTTTTTT.

V is TRBV7-9 and J is TRBJ1-5; D may be TRBD1 (5 bases). V was trimmed by 1 base and J by 1 base, leaving 8 bases between them. This CDR3 spans 15 amino acids. The germline gives CDR1 SEHNR, CDR2 FQNEAQ (reference sequence). CDR3 DNA: TGTGCCAGCAGCTTAGTGGCAGGGAGCAATCAGCCCCAGCATTTT. Protein sequence: CASSLVAGSNQPQHF.

The J gene is TRBJ2-3, the V gene TRBV6-5, with D possibly being TRBD2 (6 bases). Trimming pared 6 bases from V and 8 bases from J, leaving 12 bases between. The CDR3 covers 12 residues. Germline V gives CDR1 MNHEY, CDR2 SVGAGI. The CDR3 loop is CASRPEGITQYF. The CDR3 nucleotides are TGTGCCAGCAGACCGGAGGGGATTACGCAGTATTTT.

The gene calls are TRBV5-1 and TRBJ1-1; D remains unclear. V was cut by 0 bases and J by 4 bases, with 10 bases left in between. The CDR3 is 14 amino acids. Germline CDR1 and CDR2: SGHRS and YFSETQ. Written as DNA, the CDR3 is TGCGCCAGCAGCTTGGCCGAGGCGGTCACTGAAGCTTTCTTT. Its translation: CASSLAEAVTEAFF.

This clone was recorded only once. The rearrangement uses TRBV6-2 or TRBV6-3 and TRBJ1-3; D remains ambiguous. V was cut by 2 bases and J by 4 bases, with 18 bases left in between. CDR1 is MNHEY, CDR2 SVGEGT, per germline. The CDR3 length is 17 residues. The CDR3, as DNA: TGTGCCAGCAGTTACGTATCGGCGGTGGAGATGGGAAACACCATATATTTT. Its protein product is CASSYVSAVEMGNTIYF.

V is TRBV3-1 (or the pseudogene TRBV3-2) and J is TRBJ2-7; D is undetermined. The V gene lost 3 bases and the J gene lost 1 base, with 4 bases spanning the gap. Germline-derived CDR1 and CDR2 are LGHDT and YNNKEL (reference sequence). The CDR3 has 12 residues. The CDR3 bases are TGTGCCAGCAGCCAGCGGTCCTACGAGCAGTACTTC. Translated, it gives CASSQRSYEQYF.

This clone was observed a single time. J is TRBJ1-1 and V is TRBV9, with D possibly matching TRBD1 (5 bases). V shed 3 bases and J shed 7 bases, with 13 bases lying between them. The CDR3 is made up of 13 amino acids. CDR1 and CDR2 (germline): SGDLS, YYNGEE. CDR3 sequence reads: CASSALGGLEAFF. In DNA form, the CDR3 reads TGTGCCAGCAGCGCCCTGGGGGGTCTTGAAGCTTTCTTT. The whole variable domain, remainder taken from reference TRBV9 and TRBJ1-1, is DSGVTQTPKHLITATGQRVTLRCSPRSGDLSVYWYQQSLDQGLQFLIQYYNGEERAKGNILERFSAQQFPDLHSELNLSSLELGDSALYFCASSALGGLEAFFGQGTRLTVV.

The V and J genes are TRBV5-1 and TRBJ2-2, with D perhaps TRBD1 (6 bases). V dropped 1 base and J dropped 5 bases, with 6 bases sitting between them. From germline, CDR1 is SGHRS and CDR2 YFSETQ. CDR3 size: 13 residues. CDR3 loop: CASSLTGTGELFF. CDR3 nucleotides: TGCGCCAGCAGCTTGACAGGGACCGGGGAGCTGTTTTTT.

The chain has TRBV29-1 and TRBJ2-1; 7 bases map to TRBD1. This CDR3 has 12 amino acids. Germline loops: CDR1 SQVTM, CDR2 ANQGSEA. Trimming cost V 3 bases and J 14 bases; bases outside gene matches: 10. Here the CDR3 reads CSVDPGQAVEFF. CDR3 DNA sequence: TGCAGCGTTGATCCCGGACAGGCAGTTGAGTTCTTC.

The V gene is TRBV7-8, the J gene TRBJ1-4; a possible D gene is TRBD1 (5 bases). This CDR3 contains 16 residues. The ends were cut back, 0 bases at V and 0 bases at J, with 8 bases in the middle. Germline-derived CDR1 and CDR2 are SGHVS and FQNEAQ. CDR3: CASSLARQTTNEKLFF. DNA for the CDR3: TGTGCCAGCAGCTTAGCGAGACAGACAACTAATGAAAAACTGTTTTTT.

The CDR3 bases are TGTGCCAGCAGCAGGGGGACTAGCGGGGCCTACGAGCAGTACTTC. The encoded protein is CASSRGTSGAYEQYF. The chain carries TRBV4-2 and TRBJ2-7; 13 bases map to TRBD2. The CDR3 spans 15 residues. After removal of 5 bases from V and 2 bases from J, the junction contained 3 bases not matched to a gene. Germline lookup yields CDR1 LGHNA and CDR2 YNFKEQ.

The CDR3 reads CASSPSVENIQYF. The CDR3, as DNA: TGTGCCAGCAGCCCTTCAGTGGAAAACATTCAGTACTTC. The chain recombines TRBV11-2 with TRBJ2-4; no clear D gene. This CDR3 is 13 amino acids long. Germline values: CDR1 SGHAT, CDR2 FQNNGV. V was shortened by 5 bases and J by 5 bases, with 10 bases between the two germline ends.

The chain uses TRBV2 and TRBJ1-2; no clear D gene. Trimming stripped 3 bases from V and 8 bases from J, with 10 bases between. CDR3 length equals 12 residues. Per germline, CDR1 SNHLY and CDR2 FYNNEI. The CDR3 nucleotides are TGTGCCAGCAGTGACCGGTCGCGCGGCTACACCTTC. It is translated as CASSDRSRGYTF.

This chain uses TRBV12-3 or TRBV12-4 with TRBJ1-1; D unresolved. This CDR3 has 12 residues. V was shortened by 5 bases and J by 1 base, with 5 bases between the two germline ends. CDR3: CASSLRNTEAFF. DNA of the CDR3: TGTGCCAGCAGTCTCCGGAACACTGAAGCTTTCTTT.

The CDR3 reads CASSPSQDMNTEAFF. The CDR3 DNA is TGTGCCAGCTCACCGTCACAGGATATGAACACTGAAGCTTTCTTT. The chain recombines TRBV18 with TRBJ1-1; possible D gene TRBD1, 5 bases. The length of the CDR3 is 15 residues. V was trimmed by 3 bases and J by 0 bases, leaving 11 bases between them. Germline V gene lookup returns CDR1 KGHSH and CDR2 LQKENI. Looking up the rest from reference TRBV18 and TRBJ1-1 gives the full variable domain: NAGVMQNPRHLVRRRGQEARLRCSPMKGHSHVYWYRQLPEEGLKFMVYLQKENIIDESGMPKERFSAEFPKEGPSILRIQQVVRGDSAAYFCASSPSQDMNTEAFFGQGTRLTVV.

The V and J genes are TRBV9 and TRBJ1-3, with D uncertain. The CDR3 contains 13 residues. Germline V lookup: CDR1 SGDLS, CDR2 YYNGEE. Trimming shortened V by 4 bases and J by 7 bases, and 12 bases separated the two germline ends. As DNA, the CDR3 is TGTGCCAGCAGCTCGGGTGTCCGGAACACCATATATTTT. Translated, it gives CASSSGVRNTIYF.

This clone has only a few counts. The chain couples TRBV5-6 to TRBJ2-1; TRBD1 agrees at 7 bases. Trimming at V came to 4 bases and at J to 2 bases, leaving 12 bases not matched to a gene. The CDR3 runs 17 residues. CDR1 SGHDT and CDR2 YYEEEE come from the germline V gene. CDR3 in DNA: TGTGCCAGCAGCGAACTTATCAGGGGGATTGCCTACAATGAGCAGTTCTTC. Encoded protein: CASSELIRGIAYNEQFF.